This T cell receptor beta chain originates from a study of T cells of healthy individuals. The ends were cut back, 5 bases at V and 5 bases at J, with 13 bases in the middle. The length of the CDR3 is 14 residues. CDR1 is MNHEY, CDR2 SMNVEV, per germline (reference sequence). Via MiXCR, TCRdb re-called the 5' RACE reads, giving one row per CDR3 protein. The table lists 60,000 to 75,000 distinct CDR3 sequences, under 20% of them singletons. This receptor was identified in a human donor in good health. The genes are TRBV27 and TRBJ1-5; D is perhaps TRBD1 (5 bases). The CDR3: CASSPGTSYQPQHF. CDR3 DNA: TGTGCCAGCAGTCCAGGGACTTCTTATCAGCCCCAGCATTTT.